Each of the 25 T cell receptor beta chains below was sequenced from the same sample in a study of Ad26.COV2.S vaccination and SARS-CoV-2 variants (dated by TCRdb to about 2021). The treatment or condition label of this sample denotes: over 15 received Ad26.COV2.S at low or high dose, single or two shots; roughly 5 received placebo; per-sample allocation not given. For vaccine and placebo recipients, repertoires were sequenced using samples collected on day 63 after the first injection. Libraries were constructed by the immunoSEQ multiplex PCR assay. TCRdb obtained this table from immuneACCESS and retained in-frame rearrangements with V and J assigned. These tables miss some clones; where compared with another copy, unresolved V genes account for less than half of the shortfall, and the remainder is unexplained. Recorded for this sample are about 680,000 clones; about 90% of them occurred a single time. The top ten clonotypes cover about 1.5% of the sample.

The sample consisted of peripheral blood, taken in a trial of Ad26.COV2.S vaccine versus placebo. The receptor source for this set is a person between 18 and 65 years old who received the Ad26.COV2.S COVID-19 vaccine or a placebo.

The CDR3 DNA follows: TGTGCCACCAGTGAATCTAGCGGACCCTACAATGAGCAGTTCTTC. As protein: CATSESSGPYNEQFF. This chain connects TRBV24-1 to TRBJ2-1; 7 bases match TRBD2. The germline CDR1 and CDR2 sequences are KGHDR and SFDVKD. The ends lost 4 bases at V and 2 bases at J; junction bases unmatched: 4. The CDR3 length is 15 residues.

This clone appeared a single time. This chain connects TRBV5-1 to TRBJ1-1; D not resolved. V shed 3 bases and J shed 4 bases, with 10 bases lying between them. Germline V gene lookup returns CDR1 SGHRS and CDR2 YFSETQ. The CDR3 has 13 amino acids. CDR3 amino acids: CASSSGPATEAFF. CDR3 DNA: TGCGCCAGCAGCTCCGGACCTGCCACTGAAGCTTTCTTT.

There are a few counts of this clone. The chain employs TRBV2 and TRBJ1-5; D gene ambiguous. Trimming pared 3 bases from V and 11 bases from J, leaving 8 bases between. The CDR3 runs to 11 residues. Germline V gene lookup returns CDR1 SNHLY and CDR2 FYNNEI. The CDR3 protein is CASSDLSTQHF. The CDR3 DNA reads TGTGCCAGCAGTGACCTCAGTACCCAGCATTTT.

The V and J genes are TRBV14 and TRBJ1-1; TRBD1 agrees at 7 bases. Trimming took 1 base from V and 4 from J; bases not matched to a gene: 18. The CDR3 runs 19 residues. Germline CDR1 SGHDN, CDR2 FVKESK. CDR3 protein: CASSQGKFRQGDSRTEAFF. CDR3 nucleotide sequence: TGTGCCAGCAGCCAAGGAAAATTTAGGCAGGGGGATTCGCGCACTGAAGCTTTCTTT.

This clone was counted between two and nine times. The chain's CDR3 is CASSPTAPSGANVLTF. CDR3 in DNA: TGTGCCAGCAGCCCGACAGCCCCTTCTGGGGCCAACGTCCTGACTTTC. The V call is TRBV7-9, the J call TRBJ2-6; tentatively, D is TRBD1 (5 bases). V lost 5 bases, J lost 1 base, and 12 bases lay in between. Germline V gene data show CDR1 as SEHNR and CDR2 as FQNEAQ (reference sequence). The CDR3 is 16 residues long.

The chain links TRBV19 to TRBJ2-1; no reliable D call. Trimming cost V 3 bases and J 10 bases, with 10 bases left between them. Germline-derived CDR1 and CDR2 are LNHDA and SQIVND (reference sequence). This CDR3 spans 12 amino acids. Here the CDR3 DNA reads TGTGCCAGTAGTATCTCATGGAACGAGCAGTTCTTC. This encodes CASSISWNEQFF.

The V call is TRBV30, the J call TRBJ1-5; D is perhaps TRBD1 (5 bases). The CDR3 runs to 13 residues. V lost 3 bases and J 5 bases, leaving 11 bases between the germline ends. The V gene's germline CDR1 is GTSNPN and CDR2 SVGIG (reference sequence). The CDR3 DNA is TGTGCCTGGAGGGGGACGAGAGATCAGCCCCAGCATTTT. It translates to CAWRGTRDQPQHF.

The chain has TRBV6-5 and TRBJ1-4, with D tentatively TRBD1 (6 bases). The V gene lost 10 bases and the J gene lost 8 bases, with 23 bases spanning the gap. The CDR3 has 15 residues. CDR1 is MNHEY and CDR2 is SVGAGI in the germline V gene. CDR3 coding DNA: TGTGCCACCTCCGGGGGGGGCGTTAACAAGGAAAAACTGTTTTTT. This gives the protein CATSGGGVNKEKLFF.

The chain employs TRBV25-1 and TRBJ2-5, with 9 bases aligning to TRBD2. The CDR3 is made up of 13 amino acids. V dropped 5 bases and J dropped 5; count of bases not matched to a gene: 3. Germline loops: CDR1 MGHDK, CDR2 SYGVNS. For the CDR3, the DNA is TGTGCCAGCAGTCGCGGGAGGGTGGAGACCCAGTACTTC. This codes for CASSRGRVETQYF.

V is TRBV6-5 and J is TRBJ2-7; D is perhaps TRBD1 (6 bases). Germline V gene data show CDR1 as MNHEY and CDR2 as SVGAGI. The CDR3 runs to 14 residues. Trimming removed 2 bases from V and 2 bases from J, with 10 bases in between. The CDR3 spells CASSYRTVAYEQYF. The CDR3 DNA reads as TGTGCCAGCAGTTACCGGACAGTAGCCTACGAGCAGTACTTC.

This clone was observed once. The V call is TRBV7-9, the J call TRBJ2-7, with unresolved D. V lost 2 bases and J lost 7, with 12 bases in between. Germline V gene data show CDR1 as SEHNR and CDR2 as FQNEAQ (reference sequence). The CDR3 extends over 13 amino acids. The CDR3 DNA is TGTGCCAGCAGCTTAAACATGGGTCGGGAGCAGTACTTC. Protein sequence: CASSLNMGREQYF.

The chain recombines TRBV18 with TRBJ2-3; 10 bases map to TRBD2. Germline V gives CDR1 KGHSH, CDR2 LQKENI. V lost 3 bases to trimming and J lost 2 bases; unmatched junction nucleotides: 5. This CDR3 spans 16 amino acids. The CDR3 loop is CASSPVAGGYTDTQYF. The CDR3 nucleotides are TGTGCCAGCTCACCGGTAGCGGGAGGCTACACAGATACGCAGTATTTT.

The chain carries TRBV24-1 and TRBJ1-2, with D perhaps TRBD1 (5 bases). V lost 2 bases and J 2 bases, leaving 11 bases between the germline ends. The germline V gene encodes CDR1 KGHDR and CDR2 SFDVKD. The CDR3 covers 15 residues. The CDR3 reads CATSDSRWDNYGYTF. In DNA, the CDR3 is TGTGCCACCAGTGATTCCCGGTGGGACAACTATGGCTACACCTTC.

The chain is built from TRBV19 and TRBJ2-5; 10 bases are shared with TRBD1. Germline values: CDR1 LNHDA, CDR2 SQIVND (reference sequence). The CDR3 loop spans 16 amino acids. The V gene end was trimmed by 0 bases and the J gene end by 0 bases; junction bases not matched to a gene: 1. The chain's CDR3 is CASSIEGTGDQETQYF. The CDR3 nucleotides read TGTGCCAGTAGTATAGAAGGGACAGGGGACCAAGAGACCCAGTACTTC.

The V gene is TRBV19, the J gene TRBJ2-7; TRBD1 might be the D (6 bases). Germline values: CDR1 LNHDA, CDR2 SQIVND (reference sequence). This CDR3 comprises 12 residues. V was pared by 8 bases and J by 3 bases, with 11 bases between. The CDR3 loop is CASGEGDYEQYF. The DNA for the CDR3 is TGTGCCAGTGGCGAGGGGGACTACGAGCAGTACTTC.

The V call is TRBV3-1 (or the pseudogene TRBV3-2), the J call TRBJ1-2; 7 nucleotides agree with TRBD1. V lost 4 bases and J lost 4; bases outside the gene matches: 6. CDR1 is LGHDT and CDR2 is YNNKEL in the germline V gene (reference sequence). The length of the CDR3 is 14 residues. CDR3 sequence: CASSPGQIFYGYTF. CDR3 in DNA: TGTGCCAGCAGCCCGGGACAGATTTTCTATGGCTACACCTTC.

The genes are TRBV20-1 and TRBJ1-2; no reliable D call. CDR1 and CDR2 (germline): DFQATT, SNEGSKA (reference sequence). CDR3 size: 10 residues. The DNA of the CDR3 is TGCAGAGCCGGGCCTTATGGCTACACCTTC. As protein: CRAGPYGYTF.

This rearrangement joins TRBV2 to TRBJ2-5, with TRBD1 matching 8 bases. The trim removed 3 bases at V and 2 bases at J, leaving 2 bases unmatched. CDR3 length equals 14 residues. CDR1 SNHLY and CDR2 FYNNEI come from the germline V gene. The CDR3: CASSEDREQETQYF. CDR3 nucleotides: TGTGCCAGCAGTGAGGACAGGGAACAAGAGACCCAGTACTTC.

This clone was counted a single time. The chain is built from TRBV15 and TRBJ2-2, with 7 bases matching TRBD2. The trim removed 3 bases at V and 0 bases at J, leaving 4 bases unmatched. The CDR3 extends over 16 amino acids. Germline loops: CDR1 LNHNV, CDR2 YYDKDF (reference sequence). The CDR3 loop is CATSRGTTANTGELFF. In nucleotides, the CDR3 is TGTGCCACCAGCAGGGGGACTACCGCGAACACCGGGGAGCTGTTTTTT.

V gene TRBV11-2 combines with J gene TRBJ1-3; weak D call: TRBD1 (5 bases). The CDR3 is 14 residues long. Trimming stripped 5 bases from V and 0 bases from J, with 8 bases between. CDR1 and CDR2 from the germline V gene are SGHAT and FQNNGV. In nucleotides, the CDR3 is TGTGCCAGCAGCCAGGGCAGCTCTGGAAACACCATATATTTT. Protein product: CASSQGSSGNTIYF. The full variable domain, in which reference TRBV11-2 and TRBJ1-3 provide the parts outside the CDR3, is EAGVAQSPRYKIIEKRQSVAFWCNPISGHATLYWYQQILGQGPKLLIQFQNNGVVDDSQLPKDRFSAERLKGVDSTLKIQPAKLEDSAVYLCASSQGSSGNTIYFGEGSWLTVV.

This sequence joins TRBV12-1 and TRBJ1-1. TRBV12-1 is recorded as a pseudogene. This CDR3 contains 11 residues. CDR3 in DNA: TGTGCCAGCAGCTTTTTTACCGAAGCTTTCTTT. It codes for CASSFFTEAFF.

J is TRBJ2-7 and V is TRBV5-1; 9 nucleotides align to TRBD1. Germline V lookup: CDR1 SGHRS, CDR2 YFSETQ. The J segment lost 3 bases and the V segment lost 4 bases, leaving 11 bases of the junction unmatched. This CDR3 is 16 amino acids long. Here the CDR3 reads CASSPGQGGVFYEQYF. The DNA of the CDR3 is TGCGCCAGCAGCCCGGGACAGGGAGGGGTCTTCTACGAGCAGTACTTC.

The chain couples TRBV6-2 or TRBV6-3 to TRBJ1-1; D possibly corresponds to TRBD1 (6 bases). Trimming cost V 4 bases and J 5 bases, with 14 bases left between them. Germline V CDR1 and CDR2: MNHEY, SVGEGT. This CDR3 comprises 14 residues. The CDR3 DNA reads as TGTGCCAGCAGTTCCGGGGGCCCGGGAACTGAAGCTTTCTTT. Protein product: CASSSGGPGTEAFF.

In regard to this clone: Different DNA sequences within this sample yield the same CDR3. The V and J genes are TRBV7-2 and TRBJ1-5; TRBD1 might be the D (6 bases). The germline CDR1 and CDR2 sequences are SGHTA and FQGNSA. The germline V and J ends were trimmed by 1 base and 2 bases, with 12 bases remaining between them. This CDR3 region has 16 residues. CDR3 coding DNA: TGTGCCAGCAGCTTAGTCGGGGGCGCGGGCAATCAGCCCCAGCATTTT. This gives the protein CASSLVGGAGNQPQHF.

The chain couples TRBV9 to TRBJ2-7; D remains ambiguous. V lost 4 bases and J 4 bases, leaving 12 bases between the germline ends. Germline V gives CDR1 SGDLS, CDR2 YYNGEE. The CDR3 is 13 amino acids. The CDR3 sequence is CASSLTDGYEQYF. CDR3 DNA sequence: TGTGCCAGCAGCCTTACGGACGGGTACGAGCAGTACTTC.